Presented here are 28 T cell receptor beta chains from one specimen sequenced in a study of CD8 T cells in ankylosing spondylitis. One entry per CDR3 protein results from TCRdb running MiXCR on the 5' RACE reads. The repertoire consists of 300,000 to 400,000 distinct CDR3 sequences, with roughly 10% occurring once and the leading ten covering 8% to 9.5%. The sequencing sample was made of blood, either unsorted or a sorted T cell fraction (not recorded which). The origin of the receptors is a female donor with ankylosing spondylitis or in good health (not recorded which).

The chain carries TRBV11-3 and TRBJ2-3; weak D call: TRBD2 (5 bases). The CDR3 spans 13 residues. V was cut by 3 bases and J by 6 bases, with 10 bases left in between. CDR1 is SGHNT, CDR2 YENEEA, per germline. In nucleotides, the CDR3 is TGTGCCAGCAGCTTGCACCCGGGGGATACGCAGTATTTT. Translating gives CASSLHPGDTQYF. Supplemented by reference TRBV11-3 and TRBJ2-3, the full variable domain reads EAGVVQSPRYKIIEKKQPVAFWCNPISGHNTLYWYLQNLGQGPELLIRYENEEAVDDSQLPKDRFSAERLKGVDSTLKIQPAELGDSAVYLCASSLHPGDTQYFGPGTRLTVL.

This clonotype occurred a few times. The chain combines TRBV5-6 with TRBJ1-2, with no clear D. Germline V gene lookup returns CDR1 SGHDT and CDR2 YYEEEE. V was pared by 0 bases and J by 3 bases, with 15 bases between. The CDR3 covers 16 residues. This chain's CDR3 is CASSLALGGSDYGYTF. DNA of the CDR3: TGTGCCAGCAGCTTGGCTCTTGGAGGTAGTGACTATGGCTACACCTTC.

This clonotype was seen repeatedly, ten times or more. V gene TRBV27 combines with J gene TRBJ2-5; no clear D gene. Trimming took 3 bases from V and 3 from J, leaving 14 bases between them. This CDR3 region has 15 residues. Per the germline V gene, CDR1 is MNHEY and CDR2 is SMNVEV (reference sequence). The CDR3: CASSFLQRYEETQYF. CDR3 sequence (DNA): TGTGCCAGCAGTTTTCTACAGAGATACGAAGAGACCCAGTACTTC.

This clonotype was counted at least ten times. CDR3 DNA sequence: TGTGCCATCAGTGCAGCGGGGGGCGGACAAGAGACCCAGTACTTC. Its translation is CAISAAGGGQETQYF. The rearrangement links TRBV10-3 to TRBJ2-5, with 9 nucleotides matching TRBD2. Germline CDR1 is ENHRY and CDR2 is SYGVKD. CDR3 length equals 15 residues. V trimming: 4 bases; J trimming: 2 bases; junction bases outside the gene matches: 5.

This clonotype has a count of ten or more. The rearrangement joins TRBV5-1 to TRBJ2-1; the match to TRBD1 covers 7 bases. J was trimmed by 10 bases and V by 2 bases; bases with no gene match: 15. The germline V gene has CDR1 SGHRS and CDR2 YFSETQ. The CDR3 sequence is 16 residues long. The CDR3 region is CASSFGQGTAVTEQFF. The CDR3 DNA sequence: TGCGCCAGCAGCTTCGGTCAGGGGACAGCGGTAACGGAGCAGTTCTTC.

This clonotype has a count of ten or more. The chain has TRBV20-1 and TRBJ1-1, with D perhaps matching TRBD1 (6 bases). Germline V CDR1 and CDR2: DFQATT, SNEGSKA (reference sequence). The CDR3 runs 16 residues. Trimming cost V 2 bases and J 2 bases, with 18 bases left between them. The CDR3 DNA follows: TGCAGTGCTAGAATTCCAACCACAGGGACCAACACTGAAGCTTTCTTT. Its protein product is CSARIPTTGTNTEAFF.

This clonotype came up many times. This chain connects TRBV6-1 to TRBJ1-3; 7 bases fit TRBD1. The germline V gene encodes CDR1 MNHNS and CDR2 SASEGT. The CDR3 runs 16 residues. Trimming took 6 bases from V and 0 from J; bases not matched to a gene: 8. The CDR3 coding sequence is TGTGCCAGCAGCCTTCGACAGGGTAGCTCTGGAAACACCATATATTTT. Its translation is CASSLRQGSSGNTIYF.

V is TRBV18 and J is TRBJ2-4; D unresolved. The CDR3 loop spans 11 amino acids. V shed 4 bases and J shed 6 bases, with 4 bases lying between them. Germline V gene data show CDR1 as KGHSH and CDR2 as LQKENI. CDR3 sequence: CASSLTNIQYF. The CDR3 DNA reads as TGTGCCAGCTCACTCACAAACATTCAGTACTTC.

This clonotype was observed many times. The rearrangement joins TRBV20-1 to TRBJ2-7, with 8 bases fitting TRBD1. J gave up 3 bases and V 3 bases, and 4 bases lay outside the gene matches. This CDR3 is 13 amino acids long. Germline-derived CDR1 and CDR2 are DFQATT and SNEGSKA (reference sequence). CDR3 in amino acids: CSARTGVSYEQYF. In DNA, the CDR3 is TGCAGTGCTAGGACAGGGGTGAGCTACGAGCAGTACTTC.

In this sample, this clonotype turned up a few times. The DNA for the CDR3 is TGTGCCAGTAGTATGTCATCTGGGACTGGTGTATTCCTATCCTACGAGCAGTACTTC. Translation: CASSMSSGTGVFLSYEQYF. The chain combines TRBV19 with TRBJ2-7; D may be TRBD2 (6 bases). The CDR3 is made up of 19 amino acids. The germline V gene has CDR1 LNHDA and CDR2 SQIVND (reference sequence). Trimming cost V 3 bases and J 1 base, with 25 bases left between them.

The V gene is TRBV2, the J gene TRBJ2-3, with 10 bases that match TRBD2. CDR1 is SNHLY, CDR2 FYNNEI, per germline. The CDR3 is 13 amino acids. V shed 0 bases and J 14 bases; nucleotides not matched to a gene: 5. This CDR3 is CASSEATLAGLYF. DNA for the CDR3: TGTGCCAGCAGTGAAGCGACACTAGCGGGGTTGTATTTT.

This clonotype was seen a handful of times. The V gene is TRBV2, the J gene TRBJ2-7, with 8 bases identical to TRBD2. The CDR3 spans 13 residues. The germline V gene encodes CDR1 SNHLY and CDR2 FYNNEI. V dropped 7 bases and J dropped 3; count of bases not matched to a gene: 5. The DNA of the CDR3 is TGTGCCAGCAATTACCGGGAGGGCTACGAGCAGTACTTC. It is translated as CASNYREGYEQYF.

Note on this clonotype: A read error may explain this, as a much larger clone is one base away. The chain employs TRBV20-1 and TRBJ2-1; tentative D call: TRBD1 (5 bases). Germline CDR1 and CDR2: DFQATT and SNEGSKA (reference sequence). The CDR3 spans 16 residues. Here the CDR3 reads CCARALDSNTYNEQFF. DNA for the CDR3: TGCTGTGCTAGGGCCCTTGACAGCAATACCTACAATGAGCAGTTCTTC.

V and J are TRBV6-2 or TRBV6-3 and TRBJ2-3; D assignment may be TRBD1 or TRBD2 (5 bases each). Trimming took off 2 bases at V and 1 base at J, with 10 bases between the two ends. Germline V gives CDR1 MNHEY, CDR2 SVGEGT. This CDR3 contains 15 residues. This CDR3 is CASSYGGRGTDTQYF. The CDR3 bases are TGTGCCAGCAGTTACGGGGGACGGGGCACAGATACGCAGTATTTT.

This clonotype was counted ten times or more. The genes are TRBV20-1 and TRBJ2-1; TRBD2 aligns across 7 bases. The CDR3 length is 17 residues. Trimming cost V 1 base and J 1 base; bases outside gene matches: 10. Germline CDR1 and CDR2: DFQATT and SNEGSKA (reference sequence). The CDR3 is CSARGPSGELSYNEQFF. The CDR3 region has the DNA TGCAGTGCTAGAGGGCCTAGCGGCGAACTTTCCTACAATGAGCAGTTCTTC.

Only a few counts were recorded for this clonotype. The chain carries TRBV3-1 and TRBJ2-3; perhaps TRBD2 as D (6 bases). Germline V lookup: CDR1 LGHDT, CDR2 YNNKEL (reference sequence). The CDR3 totals 16 residues. The V gene lost 4 bases and the J gene lost 0 bases, with 14 bases spanning the gap. CDR3 region: CASSLQRAVSTDTQYF. CDR3 coding DNA: TGTGCCAGCAGCCTCCAGCGGGCAGTCAGCACAGATACGCAGTATTTT.

This clonotype was detected many times. The gene calls are TRBV7-2 and TRBJ2-1; D is undetermined. Germline CDR1 is SGHTA and CDR2 is FQGNSA. Trimming left V 5 bases short and J 5 bases short, with 13 bases between. This CDR3 comprises 14 residues. CDR3 loop: CASSEDMTNNEQFF. CDR3 nucleotides: TGTGCCAGCAGCGAAGATATGACGAACAATGAGCAGTTCTTC. The complete variable domain, with remaining parts taken from reference TRBV7-2 and TRBJ2-1, reads GAGVSQSPSNKVTEKGKDVELRCDPISGHTALYWYRQSLGQGLEFLIYFQGNSAPDKSGLPSDRFSAERTGGSVSTLTIQRTQQEDSAVYLCASSEDMTNNEQFFGPGTRLTVL.

This clonotype was picked up a small number of times. The CDR3 sequence: CASSRGGGGPYNEQFF. CDR3 nucleotides: TGCGCCAGCAGTCGCGGAGGGGGGGGTCCCTACAATGAGCAGTTCTTC. This sequence joins TRBV5-1 and TRBJ2-1; possible D gene TRBD2, 7 bases. The CDR3 consists of 16 residues. Deletions cut 5 bases from V and 2 bases from J, with 17 bases between. CDR1 SGHRS and CDR2 YFSETQ come from the germline V gene. The full variable domain, with the rest looked up from reference TRBV5-1 and TRBJ2-1, is KAGVTQTPRYLIKTRGQQVTLSCSPISGHRSVSWYQQTPGQGLQFLFEYFSETQRNKGNFPGRFSGRQFSNSRSEMNVSTLELGDSALYLCASSRGGGGPYNEQFFGPGTRLTVL.

This clonotype was recorded many times. The chain carries TRBV5-1 and TRBJ2-1; D is perhaps TRBD2 (6 bases). Germline CDR1 is SGHRS and CDR2 is YFSETQ. Between the trimmed V and J ends, which lost 4 bases and 0 bases, there was a span of 17 bases. This CDR3 is 17 amino acids long. CDR3 nucleotide sequence: TGCGCCAGCAGCATACGATCTAGCGTCAGCTCCTACAATGAGCAGTTCTTC. Its translation: CASSIRSSVSSYNEQFF.

In regard to this clonotype: A clone one base away is much larger, so this may be a read error. The V call is TRBV20-1, the J call TRBJ2-5, with TRBD2 matching over 11 bases. Germline CDR1 is DFQATT and CDR2 is SNEGSKA (reference sequence). This CDR3 contains 13 residues. J gave up 4 bases and V 5 bases, and 3 bases lay outside the gene matches. This chain's CDR3 is CSAALAGGETQYF. The CDR3 bases are TGCAGTGCTGCTCTAGCGGGGGGAGAGACCCAGTACTTC.

V gene TRBV20-1 combines with J gene TRBJ2-1; 12 nucleotides match TRBD1. The CDR3 is 15 residues long. Looked up from germline, CDR1 is DFQATT and CDR2 is SNEGSKA (reference sequence). V lost 6 bases, J lost 6 bases, and 9 bases stayed unmatched. CDR3 in amino acids: CSAIPGQGAINEQFF. The CDR3 DNA follows: TGCAGTGCCATCCCGGGACAGGGGGCGATCAATGAGCAGTTCTTC.

The chain has TRBV29-1 and TRBJ2-5, with 11 bases identical to TRBD2. CDR3 size: 15 residues. Germline-derived CDR1 and CDR2 are SQVTM and ANQGSEA. The V and J ends lost 4 bases and 5 bases, in that order; junction bases with no gene match: 9. DNA for the CDR3: TGCAGCGTTGTAACTAGCGGGAGTAGGCAGGAGACCCAGTACTTC. Protein product: CSVVTSGSRQETQYF.

This clonotype came up many times. The chain combines TRBV7-9 with TRBJ2-7, with a possible D match to TRBD1 (5 bases). The V end lost 8 bases, the J end lost 7 bases, and 18 bases lay between the germline ends. The CDR3 contains 13 residues. Germline V gene data show CDR1 as SEHNR and CDR2 as FQNEAQ (reference sequence). The DNA for the CDR3 is TGTGCCAGCGCCAGGGCAGGGTGGCTTGAGCAGTACTTC. This encodes CASARAGWLEQYF.

Of note for this clonotype: A much larger clonotype is one base distant, so this may be a read error. V and J are TRBV5-1 and TRBJ2-7; unclear D gene. The CDR3 has 13 residues. V was shortened by 0 bases and J by 9 bases, with 13 bases between the two germline ends. CDR1 and CDR2 (germline): SGHRS, YFSETQ. Here the CDR3 DNA reads TGCGCCAGCAGCTTGGAGGGTCTCCACGGGCAGTACTTC. Protein product: CASSLEGLHGQYF.

In this sample, this clonotype turned up a few times. This chain links TRBV6-2 or TRBV6-3 with TRBJ2-5; 12 positions agree with TRBD2. The trim removed 5 bases at V and 5 bases at J, leaving 6 bases unmatched. CDR1 is MNHEY and CDR2 is SVGEGT in the germline V gene. This CDR3 has 15 amino acids. The CDR3 DNA reads TGTGCCAGCAGTCCGGGACTAGCGGGTTCGGAGACCCAGTACTTC. Residues: CASSPGLAGSETQYF.

CDR3 DNA sequence: TGCGCCAGCAGCTTGGGCAGGGGGGTACAAACTAATGAAAAACTGTTTTTT. Amino acids: CASSLGRGVQTNEKLFF. This sequence joins TRBV5-1 and TRBJ1-4; TRBD1 matches 7 bases. From germline, CDR1 is SGHRS and CDR2 YFSETQ. CDR3 length equals 17 residues. J gave up 1 base and V 0 bases, and 6 bases lay outside the gene matches.

This clonotype has at least ten counts. This rearrangement joins TRBV5-1 to TRBJ2-1, with 11 bases aligning to TRBD2. Germline CDR1 SGHRS, CDR2 YFSETQ. The CDR3 is made up of 17 amino acids. The J segment lost 1 base and the V segment lost 1 base, leaving 4 bases of the junction unmatched. CDR3 nucleotides: TGCGCCAGCAGCTTGAGGGGACTAGCGGAATCCTACAATGAGCAGTTCTTC. As protein: CASSLRGLAESYNEQFF.

This clonotype was detected many times. The rearrangement joins TRBV5-1 to TRBJ2-3; 7 bases align to TRBD1. In germline, CDR1 is SGHRS, CDR2 YFSETQ. The CDR3 spans 14 residues. Trimming at V came to 2 bases and at J to 8 bases, leaving 8 bases not matched to a gene. The CDR3 protein is CASSLRQGGATQYF. CDR3 coding DNA: TGCGCCAGCAGCTTACGACAGGGCGGAGCTACGCAGTATTTT.